The 23 T cell receptor beta chains in this list originate from one sample, sequenced in a study of OX40 agonist ivuxolimab in advanced cancers. Clones were read by immunoSEQ multiplex PCR, and TCRdb kept only the in-frame ones, dropping some. The table lists 40,000 or so clones, around 80% of them singletons, with over 4.5% in the top ten. Sequences were derived from CD4+ or CD8+ T cells sorted from blood, sampled in a trial of the OX40 agonist ivuxolimab. The source of these receptors is an adult with an advanced solid tumor such as melanoma, head and neck, liver or kidney cancer.

In nucleotides, the CDR3 is TGTGCCAGCAGCCCCCGGACAGGACGGTATCAGCCCCAGCATTTT. Protein product: CASSPRTGRYQPQHF. The chain is built from TRBV7-3 and TRBJ1-5; TRBD1 matches at 7 bases. Germline lookup yields CDR1 SGHTA and CDR2 FQGTGA. V lost 5 bases, J lost 5 bases, and 9 bases stayed unmatched. This CDR3 is 15 amino acids long.

The rearrangement uses TRBV5-6 and TRBJ1-5, with D possibly TRBD1 on 6 matching bases. Germline assignment: CDR1 SGHDT and CDR2 YYEEEE. V lost 1 base and J lost 10, with 18 bases in between. The CDR3 contains 15 residues. CDR3 nucleotides: TGTGCCAGCAGCTTGTTTAGCGGGGGGGCTCGTCCCCAGCATTTT. Its translation: CASSLFSGGARPQHF.

V usage is TRBV19 and J usage is TRBJ1-2; TRBD1 matches 9 bases. Germline V gene data show CDR1 as LNHDA and CDR2 as SQIVND (reference sequence). After removal of 6 bases from V and 4 bases from J, the junction contained 15 bases not matched to a gene. CDR3 length: 17 amino acids. Here the CDR3 reads CASRNRDRDVRLYGYTF. For the CDR3, the DNA is TGTGCCAGTAGAAACCGGGACAGGGATGTGAGACTCTATGGCTACACCTTC.

The CDR3, as DNA: TGCGCCAGCAGCCAAGGTGGGGCCAGCGGGAGGGGGAATGAGCAGTTCTTC. It translates to CASSQGGASGRGNEQFF. The chain joins TRBV4-1 to TRBJ2-1; TRBD2 matches 10 bases. With V trimmed by 1 base and J by 7 bases, 10 bases remained unmatched. CDR1 is MGHRA, CDR2 YSYEKL, per germline. The CDR3 loop spans 17 amino acids.

V usage is TRBV19 and J usage is TRBJ1-4, with D perhaps matching TRBD1 (5 bases). This CDR3 has 13 residues. Germline assignment: CDR1 LNHDA and CDR2 SQIVND (reference sequence). Trimming removed 7 bases at V and 10 bases at J, with 16 bases between. The CDR3: CASTKLQGGKLFF. CDR3 DNA sequence: TGTGCCAGTACCAAACTCCAGGGAGGAAAACTGTTTTTT.

The V and J genes are TRBV19 and TRBJ2-7; 14 bases line up with TRBD2. This CDR3 comprises 14 residues. Trimming at V came to 6 bases and at J to 6 bases, leaving 4 bases not matched to a gene. Germline CDR1 and CDR2: LNHDA and SQIVND (reference sequence). Written as DNA, the CDR3 is TGTGCCAGTAGATCGGGACTAGCGGGAGCCGAGCAGTACTTC. Translating gives CASRSGLAGAEQYF.

The genes are TRBV28 and TRBJ2-3, with 9 bases lining up with TRBD2. This CDR3 has 15 residues. Losses at the gene ends were 7 bases for V and 4 bases for J; bases not matched to a gene: 9. Germline V gene lookup returns CDR1 MDHEN and CDR2 SYDVKM. CDR3 in amino acids: CASNRSGRLADTQYF. CDR3 coding DNA: TGTGCCAGCAACCGTAGCGGGAGATTAGCAGATACGCAGTATTTT.

The chain employs TRBV2 and TRBJ2-7; D may be TRBD1 (6 bases). Per the germline V gene, CDR1 is SNHLY and CDR2 is FYNNEI. CDR3 length: 12 residues. The V and J ends lost 7 bases and 3 bases respectively, with 10 bases between them. CDR3 protein: CASKQGYYEQYF. DNA of the CDR3: TGTGCCAGCAAACAGGGCTACTACGAGCAGTACTTC.

The chain recombines TRBV11-2 with TRBJ2-1, with TRBD2 matching over 9 bases. The V gene end was trimmed by 5 bases and the J gene end by 3 bases; junction bases not matched to a gene: 5. Germline lookup yields CDR1 SGHAT and CDR2 FQNNGV. The CDR3 has 15 residues. The CDR3 DNA reads as TGTGCCAGCAGCGTGACTAGCGGAGTCTACAATGAGCAGTTCTTC. Amino acid sequence: CASSVTSGVYNEQFF.

J is TRBJ2-1 and V is TRBV7-3; TRBD1 agrees at 9 bases. There are 15 residues in the CDR3. Trimming at V came to 5 bases and at J to 8 bases, leaving 10 bases not matched to a gene. From germline, CDR1 is SGHTA and CDR2 FQGTGA. CDR3 in amino acids: CASSPRTGARDEQFF. The CDR3 nucleotides are TGTGCCAGCAGCCCCCGGACAGGGGCGCGGGATGAGCAGTTCTTC.

The CDR3 is CASSSYYGWTTGELFF. CDR3 bases: TGTGCCAGCAGTTCCTACTACGGTTGGACCACCGGGGAGCTGTTTTTT. V gene TRBV5-5 combines with J gene TRBJ2-2; D uncertain. CDR1 SGHKS and CDR2 YYEKEE come from the germline V gene (reference sequence). CDR3 length: 16 amino acids. V was shortened by 5 bases and J by 4 bases, with 18 bases between the two germline ends.

The chain couples TRBV19 to TRBJ2-3, with 7 bases that match TRBD1. Germline V gene lookup returns CDR1 LNHDA and CDR2 SQIVND (reference sequence). This CDR3 is built from 14 residues. V trimming: 5 bases; J trimming: 1 base; junction bases outside the gene matches: 3. CDR3 residues: CASSDRVGTDTQYF. The CDR3 nucleotides read TGTGCCAGTAGTGACAGGGTTGGCACAGATACGCAGTATTTT.

This chain uses TRBV5-1 with TRBJ2-2; D is possibly TRBD1 or TRBD2 (5 bases each). V was cut by 4 bases and J by 0 bases, with 13 bases left in between. This CDR3 is built from 16 residues. The germline CDR1 and CDR2 sequences are SGHRS and YFSETQ. The CDR3 DNA is TGCGCCAGCAGCATGTCTGGGACGTCGAACACCGGGGAGCTGTTTTTT. This encodes CASSMSGTSNTGELFF.

V and J are TRBV28 and TRBJ1-2, with TRBD1 matching 10 bases. Per the germline V gene, CDR1 is MDHEN and CDR2 is SYDVKM. After removal of 5 bases from V and 7 bases from J, the junction contained 10 bases not matched to a gene. CDR3 length equals 15 residues. CDR3 region: CASSAPGTGVRGYTF. CDR3 DNA sequence: TGTGCCAGCAGTGCTCCCGGGACAGGGGTACGTGGCTACACCTTC.

The rearrangement joins TRBV19 to TRBJ1-3, with D unclear. This CDR3 spans 14 amino acids. CDR1 and CDR2 (germline): LNHDA, SQIVND (reference sequence). Deletions cut 2 bases from V and 4 bases from J, with 9 bases between. The CDR3 DNA follows: TGTGCCAGTAGTATATCGGGATTCGGAAACACCATATATTTT. Its translation: CASSISGFGNTIYF.

V usage is TRBV2 and J usage is TRBJ2-7, with TRBD2 as a possible D gene (6 bases). V was shortened by 5 bases and J by 3 bases, with 17 bases between the two germline ends. Germline lookup yields CDR1 SNHLY and CDR2 FYNNEI. The CDR3 extends over 15 amino acids. CDR3 in amino acids: CASSLAVRGSYEQYF. In nucleotides, the CDR3 is TGTGCCAGCAGTCTGGCCGTGCGGGGTAGCTACGAGCAGTACTTC. The whole variable domain, filled in from reference TRBV2 and TRBJ2-7, reads EPEVTQTPSHQVTQMGQEVILRCVPISNHLYFYWYRQILGQKVEFLVSFYNNEISEKSEIFDDQFSVERPDGSNFTLKIRSTKLEDSAMYFCASSLAVRGSYEQYFGPGTRLTVT.

The chain uses TRBV25-1 and TRBJ2-1, with TRBD2 matching over 10 bases. The length of the CDR3 is 14 residues. V lost 5 bases to trimming and J lost 7 bases; unmatched junction nucleotides: 5. Germline loops: CDR1 MGHDK, CDR2 SYGVNS. The CDR3, as DNA: TGTGCCAGCAGTCTAGCGGGAGCGGGGAATGAGCAGTTCTTC. Protein sequence: CASSLAGAGNEQFF.

The rearrangement joins TRBV5-1 to TRBJ2-1, with D possibly TRBD2 on 6 matching bases. The CDR3 is 13 amino acids. V gave up 1 base and J gave up 10 bases, with 12 bases separating them. Germline V gene lookup returns CDR1 SGHRS and CDR2 YFSETQ. The CDR3 DNA sequence: TGCGCCAGCAGCTTGCCAGGGACTGTCGAGCAGTTCTTC. It translates to CASSLPGTVEQFF.

The chain joins TRBV19 to TRBJ2-3, with 8 positions matching TRBD1. The CDR3 loop spans 15 amino acids. The trim removed 6 bases at V and 0 bases at J, leaving 5 bases unmatched. Germline lookup yields CDR1 LNHDA and CDR2 SQIVND (reference sequence). The CDR3 sequence is CASRTQGASTDTQYF. The CDR3, as DNA: TGTGCCAGTAGAACTCAGGGGGCGAGCACAGATACGCAGTATTTT.

This clone has only a few counts. The V gene is TRBV7-8, the J gene TRBJ1-5; D not certain. Germline-derived CDR1 and CDR2 are SGHVS and FQNEAQ. There are 15 residues in the CDR3. Trimming removed 5 bases from V and 1 base from J, with 12 bases in between. CDR3 nucleotide sequence: TGTGCCAGCAGCCGGGGAGACGGGAGCAATCAGCCCCAGCATTTT. Its translation: CASSRGDGSNQPQHF. Full variable domain (remainder filled in from reference TRBV7-8 and TRBJ1-5): GAGVSQSPRYKVAKRGQDVALRCDPISGHVSLFWYQQALGQGPEFLTYFQNEAQLDKSGLPSDRFFAERPEGSVSTLKIQRTQQEDSAVYLCASSRGDGSNQPQHFGDGTRLSIL.

The chain has TRBV28 and TRBJ2-1; 9 nucleotides align to TRBD1. Looked up from germline, CDR1 is MDHEN and CDR2 is SYDVKM. The CDR3 covers 14 residues. Trimming removed 4 bases from V and 5 bases from J; junction bases left unmatched: 3. Here the CDR3 DNA reads TGTGCCAGCAGTTGGACAGGGGTAGACAATGAGCAGTTCTTC. As protein: CASSWTGVDNEQFF. The complete variable domain, with remaining parts taken from reference TRBV28 and TRBJ2-1, reads DVKVTQSSRYLVKRTGEKVFLECVQDMDHENMFWYRQDPGLGLRLIYFSYDVKMKEKGDIPEGYSVSREKKERFSLILESASTNQTSMYLCASSWTGVDNEQFFGPGTRLTVL.

The chain couples TRBV6-5 to TRBJ1-1, with D hard to call. Per the germline V gene, CDR1 is MNHEY and CDR2 is SVGAGI. V shed 5 bases and J shed 10 bases, with 14 bases lying between them. This CDR3 has 12 amino acids. CDR3 nucleotides: TGTGCCAGCAGTCCCGGGCAACCGGGAGCTTTCTTT. Its translation: CASSPGQPGAFF.

This rearrangement joins TRBV5-5 to TRBJ1-2, with D uncertain. The CDR3 runs 14 residues. V shed 2 bases and J shed 2 bases, with 10 bases lying between them. Germline CDR1 is SGHKS and CDR2 is YYEKEE (reference sequence). In DNA, the CDR3 is TGTGCCAGCAGCTTTCTGACGGGAAACTATGGCTACACCTTC. Amino acids: CASSFLTGNYGYTF.